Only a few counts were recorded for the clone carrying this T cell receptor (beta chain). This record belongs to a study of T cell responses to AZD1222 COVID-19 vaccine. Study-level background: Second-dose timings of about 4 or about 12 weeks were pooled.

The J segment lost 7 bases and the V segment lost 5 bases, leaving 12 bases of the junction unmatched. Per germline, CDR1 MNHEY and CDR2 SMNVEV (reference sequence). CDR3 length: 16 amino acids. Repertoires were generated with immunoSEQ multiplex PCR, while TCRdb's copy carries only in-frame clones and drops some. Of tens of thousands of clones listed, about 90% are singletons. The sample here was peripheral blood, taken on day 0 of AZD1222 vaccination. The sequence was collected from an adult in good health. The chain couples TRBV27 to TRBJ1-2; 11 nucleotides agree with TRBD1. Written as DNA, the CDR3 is TGTGCCAGCAGTCCCACAACCTCCGGGACAGGGGGTGGCTACACCTTC. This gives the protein CASSPTTSGTGGGYTF.